The rows below give T cell receptor beta chains drawn from one sample of a study of blood T cell repertoires in COVID-19. The data were produced by immunoSEQ multiplex PCR, yet TCRdb's version contains in-frame clones alone and is incomplete. This table has about 140,000 clones, around 87% appearing once. The sample taken for sequencing was peripheral blood. These receptor sequences come from a human donor in a cohort sampled during active COVID-19. Each CDR3 is given with its conserved first and last residue. The order of the fields is J gene, D gene, clone size, V gene, CDR3 protein, CDR3 DNA. D genes are given only for firm matches. Rows give clone size only sometimes, using once, few, many, or a class for an expanded clone.

J gene: TRBJ2-7; D gene: TRBD1; clone size: few; V gene: TRBV19; CDR3 protein: CATMDAGTGTDEQYF; CDR3 DNA: TGTGCCACCATGGACGCCGGGACAGGGACCGACGAGCAGTACTTC
J gene: TRBJ2-1; D gene: .; clone size: .; V gene: TRBV19; CDR3 protein: CASSKGNEQFF; CDR3 DNA: TGTGCCAGTAGTAAGGGGAATGAGCAGTTCTTC
J gene: TRBJ2-1; D gene: TRBD1; clone size: .; V gene: TRBV28; CDR3 protein: CASRFPGGNEQFF; CDR3 DNA: TGTGCCAGCAGATTCCCAGGGGGAAATGAGCAGTTCTTC
J gene: TRBJ2-5; D gene: TRBD2; clone size: .; V gene: TRBV6-5; CDR3 protein: CARARDGGEETQYF; CDR3 DNA: TGTGCCAGGGCAAGGGACGGGGGGGAAGAGACCCAGTACTTC
J gene: TRBJ2-1; D gene: TRBD1; clone size: .; V gene: TRBV18; CDR3 protein: CASSDRVELHNEQFF; CDR3 DNA: TGTGCCAGCTCAGACAGGGTTGAGTTACACAATGAGCAGTTCTTC
J gene: TRBJ2-1; D gene: TRBD2; clone size: .; V gene: TRBV3-1/TRBV3-2; CDR3 protein: CASSQDLTSGRGRNEQFF; CDR3 DNA: TGTGCCAGCAGCCAAGATCTGACTAGCGGGAGGGGGAGGAATGAGCAGTTCTTC
J gene: TRBJ2-1; D gene: TRBD2; clone size: .; V gene: TRBV7-2; CDR3 protein: CASSSPGTRSRNEQFF; CDR3 DNA: TGTGCCAGCAGTTCCCCAGGGACTAGATCTCGCAATGAGCAGTTCTTC
J gene: TRBJ2-7; D gene: TRBD2; clone size: .; V gene: TRBV7-3; CDR3 protein: CASSLRGELAGVSYEQYF; CDR3 DNA: TGTGCCAGCAGCTTAAGGGGTGAGCTAGCGGGAGTATCCTACGAGCAGTACTTC
J gene: TRBJ2-1; D gene: TRBD1; clone size: .; V gene: TRBV3-1/TRBV3-2; CDR3 protein: CASSPHPTGASYEQFF; CDR3 DNA: TGTGCCAGCAGCCCGCATCCGACAGGGGCCAGCTATGAGCAGTTCTTC
J gene: TRBJ1-5; D gene: TRBD1; clone size: .; V gene: TRBV18; CDR3 protein: CASSRTGGGSNQPQHF; CDR3 DNA: TGTGCCAGCTCACGGACAGGGGGCGGGAGCAATCAGCCCCAGCATTTT
J gene: TRBJ1-3; D gene: .; clone size: few; V gene: TRBV2; CDR3 protein: CASREHSGNTIYF; CDR3 DNA: TGTGCCAGCAGAGAGCACTCTGGAAACACCATATATTTT
J gene: TRBJ2-3; D gene: .; clone size: .; V gene: TRBV7-9; CDR3 protein: CASSLQTRSRDMDTQYF; CDR3 DNA: TGTGCCAGCAGCTTGCAAACTAGGAGTAGGGACATGGATACGCAGTATTTT
J gene: TRBJ1-1; D gene: .; clone size: few; V gene: TRBV2; CDR3 protein: CASSYKVEAFF; CDR3 DNA: TGTGCCAGCAGTTACAAAGTTGAAGCTTTCTTT
J gene: TRBJ2-2; D gene: .; clone size: .; V gene: TRBV21-1; CDR3 protein: CARMTRMTGELFF; CDR3 DNA: TGTGCCAGAATGACTAGGATGACCGGGGAGCTGTTTTTT
J gene: TRBJ2-7; D gene: TRBD2; clone size: once; V gene: TRBV7-2; CDR3 protein: CASSLIVGGGRAFSFEQYF; CDR3 DNA: TGTGCCAGCAGCTTAATAGTTGGGGGCGGGAGGGCCTTTTCTTTCGAGCAGTACTTC
J gene: TRBJ2-7; D gene: .; clone size: .; V gene: TRBV19; CDR3 protein: CASSTAGSGYEQYF; CDR3 DNA: TGTGCCAGTAGTACGGCGGGCAGCGGGTACGAGCAGTACTTC
J gene: TRBJ2-3; D gene: TRBD2; clone size: .; V gene: TRBV5-1; CDR3 protein: CASSSGLARSTDTQYF; CDR3 DNA: TGCGCCAGCAGCTCGGGACTAGCGAGGTCCACAGATACGCAGTATTTT
J gene: TRBJ2-4; D gene: .; clone size: once; V gene: TRBV7-9; CDR3 protein: CASSSGTSATYF; CDR3 DNA: TGTGCCAGCAGCTCCGGGACATCCGCTACGTACTTC
J gene: TRBJ2-5; D gene: TRBD1; clone size: .; V gene: TRBV2; CDR3 protein: CASKRQGTETQYF; CDR3 DNA: TGTGCCAGCAAGAGACAGGGGACGGAGACCCAGTACTTC
J gene: TRBJ2-1; D gene: .; clone size: .; V gene: TRBV7-3; CDR3 protein: CASSAGTRLGNEQFF; CDR3 DNA: TGTGCCAGCAGCGCCGGGACTCGGTTGGGGAATGAGCAGTTCTTC
J gene: TRBJ2-2; D gene: TRBD2; clone size: .; V gene: TRBV5-1; CDR3 protein: CASSGRVGDTGELFF; CDR3 DNA: TGCGCCAGCAGCGGGAGGGTTGGTGACACCGGGGAGCTGTTTTTT
J gene: TRBJ2-2; D gene: TRBD2; clone size: once; V gene: TRBV7-8; CDR3 protein: CASSPGTSGKTGELFF; CDR3 DNA: TGTGCCAGCAGCCCGGGGACTAGCGGGAAAACCGGGGAGCTGTTTTTT
J gene: TRBJ2-2; D gene: TRBD2; clone size: few; V gene: TRBV7-9; CDR3 protein: CASSRGTSGSFTGELFF; CDR3 DNA: TGTGCCAGCAGCCGAGGGACTAGCGGGAGTTTCACCGGGGAGCTGTTTTTT
J gene: TRBJ1-1; D gene: .; clone size: .; V gene: TRBV3-1/TRBV3-2; CDR3 protein: CASSQRVRGATEAFF; CDR3 DNA: TGTGCCAGCAGCCAAAGGGTCCGGGGGGCCACTGAAGCTTTCTTT
J gene: TRBJ2-7; D gene: .; clone size: few; V gene: TRBV4-1; CDR3 protein: CASSQGLDLLNEQYF; CDR3 DNA: TGCGCCAGCAGCCAAGGACTAGACCTTCTCAACGAGCAGTACTTC
J gene: TRBJ2-7; D gene: .; clone size: .; V gene: TRBV4-2; CDR3 protein: CASSQDLSYEQYF; CDR3 DNA: TGTGCCAGCAGCCAAGACCTCTCCTACGAGCAGTACTTC
J gene: TRBJ1-3; D gene: .; clone size: .; V gene: TRBV28; CDR3 protein: CASSPRGLRNTIYF; CDR3 DNA: TGTGCCAGCAGTCCAAGGGGCCTTAGAAACACCATATATTTT
J gene: TRBJ2-3; D gene: TRBD2; clone size: .; V gene: TRBV2; CDR3 protein: CASSRLAGGADTQYF; CDR3 DNA: TGTGCCAGCAGCCGACTAGCGGGAGGGGCAGATACGCAGTATTTT
J gene: TRBJ1-3; D gene: .; clone size: .; V gene: TRBV5-1; CDR3 protein: CASSESSVSGNTIYF; CDR3 DNA: TGCGCCAGCAGCGAGTCGTCCGTCTCTGGAAACACCATATATTTT
J gene: TRBJ2-7; D gene: .; clone size: many; V gene: TRBV10-3; CDR3 protein: CAISDQSSYEQYF; CDR3 DNA: TGTGCCATCAGTGATCAGTCCTCCTACGAGCAGTACTTC
J gene: TRBJ1-2; D gene: TRBD1; clone size: .; V gene: TRBV6-5; CDR3 protein: CASSYTGTGARYTF; CDR3 DNA: TGTGCCAGCAGTTACACCGGGACAGGCGCGCGCTACACCTTC
J gene: TRBJ1-1; D gene: .; clone size: few; V gene: TRBV2; CDR3 protein: CASSEAGSNTEAFF; CDR3 DNA: TGTGCCAGCAGTGAAGCCGGGTCGAACACTGAAGCTTTCTTT
J gene: TRBJ1-1; D gene: TRBD1; clone size: .; V gene: TRBV7-9; CDR3 protein: CASSLTGDSAEAFF; CDR3 DNA: TGTGCCAGCAGCCTTACAGGGGACAGCGCTGAAGCTTTCTTT
J gene: TRBJ1-1; D gene: .; clone size: .; V gene: TRBV2; CDR3 protein: CASNTGFIEAFF; CDR3 DNA: TGTGCCAGCAACACAGGGTTTATTGAAGCTTTCTTT
J gene: TRBJ2-2; D gene: TRBD2; clone size: many; V gene: TRBV28; CDR3 protein: CASSLWRLAGGPGELFF; CDR3 DNA: TGTGCCAGCAGTTTATGGCGCCTAGCGGGAGGGCCCGGGGAGCTGTTTTTT
J gene: TRBJ2-2; D gene: TRBD2; clone size: .; V gene: TRBV19; CDR3 protein: CASSIDRGAGELFF; CDR3 DNA: TGTGCCAGTAGTATAGATCGGGGGGCCGGGGAGCTGTTTTTT
J gene: TRBJ2-3; D gene: TRBD1; clone size: few; V gene: TRBV7-9; CDR3 protein: CASSKGDREGGDTQYF; CDR3 DNA: TGTGCCAGCAGCAAAGGGGACAGGGAAGGAGGTGATACGCAGTATTTT
J gene: TRBJ1-1; D gene: .; clone size: .; V gene: TRBV2; CDR3 protein: CASTGGFREAFF; CDR3 DNA: TGTGCCAGCACGGGGGGATTTCGTGAAGCTTTCTTT
J gene: TRBJ1-1; D gene: .; clone size: .; V gene: TRBV15; CDR3 protein: CATSRDRGGGEAFF; CDR3 DNA: TGTGCCACCAGCAGAGACCGAGGCGGGGGTGAAGCTTTCTTT
J gene: TRBJ2-1; D gene: .; clone size: .; V gene: TRBV6-5; CDR3 protein: CASSSFRNEQFF; CDR3 DNA: TGTGCCAGCAGTTCCTTTCGCAATGAGCAGTTCTTC
J gene: TRBJ2-1; D gene: .; clone size: .; V gene: TRBV5-1; CDR3 protein: CASSLGSPGNEQFF; CDR3 DNA: TGCGCCAGCAGCCTCGGGTCCCCGGGGAATGAGCAGTTCTTC